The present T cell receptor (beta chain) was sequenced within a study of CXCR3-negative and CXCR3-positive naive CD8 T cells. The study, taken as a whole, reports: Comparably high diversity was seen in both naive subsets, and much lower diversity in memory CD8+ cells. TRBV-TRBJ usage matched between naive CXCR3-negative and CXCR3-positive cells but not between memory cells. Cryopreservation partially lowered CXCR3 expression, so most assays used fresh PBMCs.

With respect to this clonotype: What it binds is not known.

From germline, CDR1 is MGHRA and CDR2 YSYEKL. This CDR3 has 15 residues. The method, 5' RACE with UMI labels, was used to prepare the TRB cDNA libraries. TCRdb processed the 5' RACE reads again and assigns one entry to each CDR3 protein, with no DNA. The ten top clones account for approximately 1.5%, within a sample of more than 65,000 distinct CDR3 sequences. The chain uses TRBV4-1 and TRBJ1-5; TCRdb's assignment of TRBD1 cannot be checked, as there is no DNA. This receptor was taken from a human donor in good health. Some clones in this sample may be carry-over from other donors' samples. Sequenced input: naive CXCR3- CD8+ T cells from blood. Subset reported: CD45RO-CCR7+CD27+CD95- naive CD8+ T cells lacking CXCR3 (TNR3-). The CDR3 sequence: CASSQAPGAYQPQHF.